These 30 T cell receptor beta chains originate from one sample sequenced in a study of brain metastases from non-small cell lung cancer. Repertoires were generated with immunoSEQ multiplex PCR, while TCRdb's copy carries only in-frame clones and drops some. The sample holds 1,200 to 1,500 clones, 75% to 90% seen once. Sequenced sample: tumor-adjacent normal tissue. Every receptor here comes from a donor aged 40 or older with non-small cell lung cancer.

Note on this clone: One end of the junction varies from germline; a read error may be responsible. Within the sample, other DNA sequences also encode this same CDR3. This chain uses TRBV4-2 with TRBJ2-4; tentative D call: TRBD2 (5 bases). This CDR3 is 13 amino acids long. Germline values: CDR1 LGHNA, CDR2 YNFKEQ. The CDR3 DNA sequence: TGTGCCAGCAGCCAAGGGAACGGGGTCTTTCAATACTTC. Amino acids: CASSQGNGVFQYF.

The chain links TRBV7-3 to TRBJ2-1; D is tentatively TRBD1 or TRBD2 (5 bases each). CDR1 is SGHTA, CDR2 FQGTGA, per germline. V shed 1 base and J shed 9 bases, with 16 bases lying between them. This CDR3 region has 15 residues. Here the CDR3 reads CASSLIGLGRSEQFF. In DNA form, the CDR3 reads TGTGCCAGCAGCTTAATAGGACTGGGGCGCAGTGAGCAGTTCTTC.

As for this clone: At one boundary the junction diverges from the germline segment, which might be a read error. V is TRBV3-1 (or the pseudogene TRBV3-2) and J is TRBJ1-6; D may be TRBD1 (6 bases). The length of the CDR3 is 11 residues. Germline V gene sequence: CDR1 LGHDT, CDR2 YNNKEL (reference sequence). CDR3 sequence: CASRQGGHVHF. Written as DNA, the CDR3 is TGTGCCAGCAGGCAAGGGGGACACGTCCACTTT.

This clone occurred once. V and J are TRBV9 and TRBJ1-1; a possible D gene is TRBD1 (6 bases). The V end was cut by 7 bases, the J end by 1 base, with 17 bases between. The CDR3 totals 15 residues. Germline values: CDR1 SGDLS, CDR2 YYNGEE. The CDR3 DNA follows: TGTGCCAGCGGGATGGAGGTGGGACAGAACACTGAAGCTTTCTTT. Translation: CASGMEVGQNTEAFF. Complete variable domain (other parts from reference TRBV9 and TRBJ1-1): DSGVTQTPKHLITATGQRVTLRCSPRSGDLSVYWYQQSLDQGLQFLIQYYNGEERAKGNILERFSAQQFPDLHSELNLSSLELGDSALYFCASGMEVGQNTEAFFGQGTRLTVV.

In its sample, this clone was seen once. The chain links TRBV30 to TRBJ2-3, with D unresolved. Trimming pared 0 bases from V and 0 bases from J, leaving 10 bases between. CDR3 size: 15 residues. CDR1 and CDR2 from the germline V gene are GTSNPN and SVGIG (reference sequence). The chain's CDR3 is CAWSVLGLSTDTQYF. CDR3 bases: TGTGCCTGGAGTGTACTCGGGCTGAGCACAGATACGCAGTATTTT.

V is TRBV3-1 (or the pseudogene TRBV3-2) and J is TRBJ1-2; D is unresolved. Germline loops: CDR1 LGHDT, CDR2 YNNKEL (reference sequence). V gave up 2 bases and J gave up 3 bases, with 16 bases separating them. The CDR3 runs 16 residues. The DNA of the CDR3 is TGTGCCAGCAGCCAAAAAATGTGGGGAAACTACTATGGCTACACCTTC. This translates into CASSQKMWGNYYGYTF.

The chain uses TRBV7-6 and TRBJ2-3; D remains ambiguous. The CDR3 covers 17 residues. CDR1 is SGHVS and CDR2 is FNYEAQ in the germline V gene. The V gene lost 5 bases and the J gene lost 2 bases, with 20 bases spanning the gap. The CDR3 protein is CASSLLRVRTPTDTQYF. CDR3 DNA: TGTGCCAGCAGCCTCCTCCGGGTCCGCACACCCACAGATACGCAGTATTTT.

The V and J genes are TRBV19 and TRBJ1-4, with TRBD1 matching 8 bases. Trimming took 9 bases from V and 4 from J; bases not matched to a gene: 4. In germline, CDR1 is LNHDA, CDR2 SQIVND (reference sequence). This CDR3 region has 13 residues. CDR3 coding DNA: TGTGCCAGCACACAGGGGGTTAATGAAAAACTGTTTTTT. Its protein product is CASTQGVNEKLFF.

The J gene is TRBJ2-7, the V gene TRBV4-1; tentative D call: TRBD1 (6 bases). The V gene's germline CDR1 is MGHRA and CDR2 YSYEKL. The V gene lost 6 bases and the J gene lost 0 bases, with 12 bases spanning the gap. The CDR3 has 14 amino acids. The CDR3 spells CASSPGTFSYEQYF. CDR3 DNA: TGCGCCAGCAGTCCCGGGACATTCTCCTACGAGCAGTACTTC.

This clone has just one count. The J gene is TRBJ2-5, the V gene TRBV9; D uncertain. In germline, CDR1 is SGDLS, CDR2 YYNGEE. CDR3 length: 14 amino acids. V dropped 0 bases and J dropped 3 bases, with 9 bases sitting between them. The chain's CDR3 is CASSVGSLEETQYF. CDR3 DNA sequence: TGTGCCAGCAGCGTAGGTAGCTTGGAAGAGACCCAGTACTTC.

In its sample, this clone was seen a few times. The chain has TRBV6-2 or TRBV6-3 and TRBJ1-1; no reliable D call. CDR3 length equals 11 residues. V lost 4 bases and J 5 bases, leaving 5 bases between the germline ends. Germline CDR1 reads MNHEY; CDR2 reads SVGEGT. The CDR3 here is CASSLGTEAFF. For the CDR3, the DNA is TGTGCCAGCAGTTTAGGGACTGAAGCTTTCTTT.

V gene TRBV4-1 combines with J gene TRBJ2-2; D is unclear. The CDR3 totals 14 residues. From germline, CDR1 is MGHRA and CDR2 YSYEKL. The V and J ends lost 8 bases and 0 bases respectively, with 10 bases between them. This chain's CDR3 is CASRTSANTGELFF. CDR3 DNA sequence: TGCGCCAGCCGGACCTCCGCGAACACCGGGGAGCTGTTTTTT.

The sample holds one count of this clone. The gene calls are TRBV14 and TRBJ1-2, with 9 bases matching TRBD1. V dropped 6 bases and J dropped 4; count of bases not matched to a gene: 12. Germline V gives CDR1 SGHDN, CDR2 FVKESK. The CDR3 loop spans 16 amino acids. This CDR3 reads CASRQTGQGQAYGYTF. As DNA, the CDR3 is TGTGCCAGCAGACAAACGGGACAGGGCCAGGCCTATGGCTACACCTTC.

The sample holds a few counts of this clone. The rearrangement uses TRBV2 and TRBJ2-2, with D unresolved. The CDR3 has 16 residues. Between the trimmed V and J ends, which lost 2 bases and 6 bases, there was a span of 16 bases. CDR1 is SNHLY and CDR2 is FYNNEI in the germline V gene. DNA of the CDR3: TGTGCCAGCAGTGAATATTCGGCAAGAGCAGCCGGGGAGCTGTTTTTT. This encodes CASSEYSARAAGELFF.

V and J are TRBV10-3 and TRBJ1-3; 8 bases agree with TRBD1. The CDR3 totals 14 residues. The germline V gene has CDR1 ENHRY and CDR2 SYGVKD. Losses at the gene ends were 7 bases for V and 0 bases for J; bases not matched to a gene: 2. CDR3 amino acids: CAITGTGSGNTIYF. Written as DNA, the CDR3 is TGTGCCATCACAGGGACAGGCTCTGGAAACACCATATATTTT.

This clone has just a few counts. The rearrangement links TRBV6-5 to TRBJ1-5; D is possibly TRBD1 (6 bases). Trimming removed 2 bases from V and 5 bases from J, with 13 bases in between. This CDR3 has 15 amino acids. The germline V gene encodes CDR1 MNHEY and CDR2 SVGAGI. The CDR3 nucleotides read TGTGCCAGCAGTTACGGAGGACAGTCCCATCAGCCCCAGCATTTT. As protein: CASSYGGQSHQPQHF.

This chain links TRBV5-1 with TRBJ2-3, with D possibly being TRBD1 or TRBD2 (7 bases each). This CDR3 contains 16 residues. The V and J ends lost 7 bases and 4 bases respectively, with 22 bases between them. CDR1 is SGHRS and CDR2 is YFSETQ in the germline V gene. The CDR3 DNA is TGCGCCAGCGGGGGGGCAGGGACAGCCCGGGCAGATACGCAGTATTTT. Residues: CASGGAGTARADTQYF.

This chain links TRBV7-8 with TRBJ2-2, with D possibly being TRBD2 (5 bases). Germline CDR1 reads SGHVS; CDR2 reads FQNEAQ. The CDR3 is 14 residues long. Trimming took off 5 bases at V and 5 bases at J, with 12 bases between the two ends. The CDR3 here is CASSREGFTGELFF. In DNA, the CDR3 is TGTGCCAGCAGCCGGGAAGGGTTTACCGGGGAGCTGTTTTTT.

The rearrangement links TRBV7-2 to TRBJ2-6; D unresolved. V was clipped by 2 bases and J by 2 bases, with 10 bases between them. The CDR3 is 16 amino acids. The V gene's germline CDR1 is SGHTA and CDR2 FQGNSA. The CDR3 reads CASSLTGMAGANVLTF. The CDR3 region has the DNA TGTGCCAGCAGCTTAACTGGGATGGCTGGGGCCAACGTCCTGACTTTC.

In this sample, this clone turned up once. The chain recombines TRBV2 with TRBJ2-4; D remains ambiguous. In germline, CDR1 is SNHLY, CDR2 FYNNEI. The CDR3 length is 13 residues. V dropped 3 bases and J dropped 7 bases, with 10 bases sitting between them. The CDR3 spells CASSDSLTNIQYF. In DNA form, the CDR3 reads TGTGCCAGCAGTGATTCGCTAACGAACATTCAGTACTTC.

This clone was recorded only once. The chain couples TRBV18 to TRBJ1-2; D is ambiguous. Germline V gene lookup returns CDR1 KGHSH and CDR2 LQKENI. The CDR3 has 12 amino acids. Trimming removed 2 bases from V and 4 bases from J, with 5 bases in between. CDR3 residues: CASSPVAYGYTF. The DNA of the CDR3 is TGTGCCAGCTCACCAGTGGCCTATGGCTACACCTTC.

Points on this clone: Possible read error: a much larger clone is one base away. Distinct nucleotide sequences in the sample also encode this CDR3. The J gene is TRBJ2-7, the V gene TRBV7-9; D is unresolved. Germline V gene data show CDR1 as SEHNR and CDR2 as FQNEAQ (reference sequence). The CDR3 contains 13 residues. CDR3 coding DNA: TGTGCCAGCAGACGAACAAGCTCCTATGAGCAGTACTTC. Its translation: CASRRTSSYEQYF.

The chain links TRBV7-9 to TRBJ1-6, with D unclear. CDR1 and CDR2 from the germline V gene are SEHNR and FQNEAQ (reference sequence). CDR3 size: 18 residues. Between the trimmed V and J ends, which lost 1 base and 9 bases, there was a span of 22 bases. The CDR3 sequence is CASSLGFQALLNPSPLHF. In DNA, the CDR3 is TGTGCCAGCAGCTTAGGATTCCAGGCCTTGTTGAACCCTTCACCCCTCCACTTT.

The chain uses TRBV5-4 and TRBJ1-2; D not certain. Per germline, CDR1 SGHNT and CDR2 YYREEE (reference sequence). This CDR3 is built from 12 residues. V gave up 5 bases and J gave up 8 bases, with 13 bases separating them. The CDR3 coding sequence is TGTGCCAGCAGGGACGGGCCTTTGGGCTACACCTTC. Translation: CASRDGPLGYTF.

The chain is built from TRBV20-1 and TRBJ2-5; no firm D call. This CDR3 is built from 11 residues. CDR1 and CDR2 from the germline V gene are DFQATT and SNEGSKA (reference sequence). The DNA for the CDR3 is TGCACCTTCGACTTCCAAGAGACCCAGTACTTC. This codes for CTFDFQETQYF.

Concerning this clone itself: One end of the junction does not line up with germline, which may come from a read error. This sequence joins TRBV7-6 and TRBJ1-2; D is undetermined. This CDR3 is built from 8 residues. CDR1 SGHVS and CDR2 FNYEAQ come from the germline V gene. The DNA for the CDR3 is TGTGCCGCCGGGCCCGAGGCCTTC. This gives the protein CAAGPEAF.

This sequence joins TRBV6-4 and TRBJ2-3; TRBD2 is a possible D gene (5 bases). Trimming shortened V by 2 bases and J by 8 bases, and 17 bases separated the two germline ends. CDR1 and CDR2 (germline): MRHNA, SNTAGT. The CDR3 covers 15 residues. The CDR3 nucleotides read TGTGCCAGCAGTGACCGGGGTCTAGAGAGCGGTACGCAGTATTTT. Translated: CASSDRGLESGTQYF.

In the case of this clone: A read error may produce the germline difference seen at one junction end. The V and J genes are TRBV27 and TRBJ2-3, with TRBD2 matching over 15 bases. This CDR3 has 17 residues. Germline values: CDR1 MNHEY, CDR2 SMNVEV (reference sequence). The CDR3 spells CVSSLRGLAGGQDTQYF. The CDR3 bases are TGTGTCAGCAGTTTGAGGGGACTAGCGGGGGGCCAAGATACGCAGTATTTT.

Worth noting for this clone: Compared with germline, one end of the junction differs, possibly owing to a read error. J is TRBJ1-6 and V is TRBV28, with no clear D. The CDR3 is made up of 12 amino acids. Germline loops: CDR1 MDHEN, CDR2 SYDVKM. CDR3: CASSLSDSPLHF. CDR3 DNA: TGTGCCAGTAGTTTGTCGGATTCACCCCTCCACTTT.

This sequence joins TRBV6-5 and TRBJ2-1; 9 bases are a match to TRBD1. Trimming removed 1 base from V and 6 bases from J; junction bases left unmatched: 7. Germline lookup yields CDR1 MNHEY and CDR2 SVGAGI. The CDR3 totals 16 residues. CDR3 residues: CASSYLGTGGFNEQFF. CDR3 bases: TGTGCCAGCAGTTACTTGGGAACAGGGGGCTTCAATGAGCAGTTCTTC.